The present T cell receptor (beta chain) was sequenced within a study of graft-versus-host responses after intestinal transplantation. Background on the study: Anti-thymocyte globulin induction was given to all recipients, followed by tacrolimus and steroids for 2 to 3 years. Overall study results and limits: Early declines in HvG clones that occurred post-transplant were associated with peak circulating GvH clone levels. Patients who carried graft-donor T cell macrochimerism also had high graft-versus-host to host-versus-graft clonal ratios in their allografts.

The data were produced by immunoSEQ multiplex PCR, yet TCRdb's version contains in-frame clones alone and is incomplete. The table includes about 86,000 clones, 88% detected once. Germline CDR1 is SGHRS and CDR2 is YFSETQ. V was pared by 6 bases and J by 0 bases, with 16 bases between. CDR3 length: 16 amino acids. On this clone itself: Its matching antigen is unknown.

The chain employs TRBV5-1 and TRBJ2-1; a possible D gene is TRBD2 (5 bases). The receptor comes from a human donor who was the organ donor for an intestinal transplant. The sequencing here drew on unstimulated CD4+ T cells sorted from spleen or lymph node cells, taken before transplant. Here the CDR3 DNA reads TGCGCCAGCAACCGTGAGGGTCTCGGCTCCTACAATGAGCAGTTCTTC. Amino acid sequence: CASNREGLGSYNEQFF. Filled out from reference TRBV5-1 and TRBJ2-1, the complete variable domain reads KAGVTQTPRYLIKTRGQQVTLSCSPISGHRSVSWYQQTPGQGLQFLFEYFSETQRNKGNFPGRFSGRQFSNSRSEMNVSTLELGDSALYLCASNREGLGSYNEQFFGPGTRLTVL.